What follows are 29 T cell receptor beta chains derived from one specimen sequenced in a study of shared clonotypes between healthy human individuals. Generated by immunoSEQ multiplex PCR, the TCRdb table keeps only in-frame clones and is missing some. Among 1.5 million to 2.5 million clones listed, approximately 94% were seen once. CD45RO-negative, CCR7-selected cells formed the naive CD8 fraction, which excluded terminally differentiated effector memory CD45RA+ cells. Material for sequencing was naive CD8+ T cells sorted from blood. The source is a man between 18 and 35 years old in good health.

V gene TRBV7-2 combines with J gene TRBJ2-3; TRBD2 matches 14 bases. The germline V gene has CDR1 SGHTA and CDR2 FQGNSA. CDR3 size: 19 residues. V was clipped by 3 bases and J by 1 base; unmatched bases: 9. The CDR3 nucleotides are TGTGCCAGCAGCTTCGAAGCCCCGGGACTAGCGGGGGGCACAGATACGCAGTATTTT. This codes for CASSFEAPGLAGGTDTQYF.

The chain employs TRBV6-5 and TRBJ2-1; 9 nucleotides align to TRBD2. V was clipped by 2 bases and J by 5 bases; unmatched bases: 7. The germline V gene has CDR1 MNHEY and CDR2 SVGAGI. The length of the CDR3 is 16 residues. The CDR3 loop is CASSYQGLAGHNEQFF. CDR3 DNA: TGTGCCAGCAGTTACCAGGGGCTAGCGGGGCACAATGAGCAGTTCTTC.

As to this clone: Other DNA sequences from this sample encode an identical CDR3 as well. The rearrangement joins TRBV6-5 to TRBJ2-1; D unresolved. The CDR3 spans 12 residues. CDR1 is MNHEY and CDR2 is SVGAGI in the germline V gene. Deletions cut 0 bases from V and 5 bases from J, with 2 bases between. The DNA of the CDR3 is TGTGCCAGCAGTTACTCGAACAATGAGCAGTTCTTC. It is translated as CASSYSNNEQFF.

In this sample, this clone turned up a few times. The rearrangement uses TRBV29-1 and TRBJ1-1; D remains ambiguous. V lost 3 bases and J 4 bases, leaving 9 bases between the germline ends. The CDR3 is made up of 12 amino acids. Germline CDR1 SQVTM, CDR2 ANQGSEA. This CDR3 reads CSVDPGLTEAFF. CDR3 nucleotides: TGCAGCGTTGATCCTGGGCTCACTGAAGCTTTCTTT.

CDR3 amino acids: CASSPQSLVNTEAFF. The DNA of the CDR3 is TGTGCCAGCAGCCCACAGAGCCTGGTGAACACTGAAGCTTTCTTT. The V gene is TRBV9, the J gene TRBJ1-1; D unclear. Trimming shortened V by 4 bases and J by 0 bases, and 13 bases separated the two germline ends. CDR3 length: 15 residues. Looked up from germline, CDR1 is SGDLS and CDR2 is YYNGEE.

V gene TRBV15 combines with J gene TRBJ2-7, with 9 bases identical to TRBD2. The CDR3 sequence is 14 residues long. Germline V gives CDR1 LNHNV, CDR2 YYDKDF (reference sequence). Trimming at V came to 2 bases and at J to 2 bases, leaving 1 base not matched to a gene. In DNA form, the CDR3 reads TGTGCCACCAGCAGATCTAGCGGGGCCTACGAGCAGTACTTC. Translating it yields CATSRSSGAYEQYF.

V and J are TRBV7-8 and TRBJ1-5; TRBD1 matches at 8 bases. The junction had 7 bases not matched to a gene; V was cut back by 7 bases and J by 5 bases. CDR1 is SGHVS, CDR2 FQNEAQ, per germline. This CDR3 has 14 amino acids. The CDR3 region is CASTRNRGDQPQHF. The CDR3 DNA follows: TGTGCCAGCACCCGGAACAGGGGGGATCAGCCCCAGCATTTT. Combining the CDR3 with reference TRBV7-8 and TRBJ1-5 gives the whole variable domain GAGVSQSPRYKVAKRGQDVALRCDPISGHVSLFWYQQALGQGPEFLTYFQNEAQLDKSGLPSDRFFAERPEGSVSTLKIQRTQQEDSAVYLCASTRNRGDQPQHFGDGTRLSIL.

V usage is TRBV30 and J usage is TRBJ1-2; 9 bases are a match to TRBD1. Per germline, CDR1 GTSNPN and CDR2 SVGIG (reference sequence). V dropped 0 bases and J dropped 4; count of bases not matched to a gene: 6. This CDR3 contains 15 residues. CDR3 region: CAWSVTGGSGYGYTF. CDR3 coding DNA: TGTGCCTGGAGTGTGACAGGGGGAAGCGGCTATGGCTACACCTTC.

The J gene is TRBJ2-7, the V gene TRBV5-1; TRBD2 matches at 7 bases. The CDR3 loop spans 17 amino acids. V lost 4 bases and J lost 1; bases outside the gene matches: 14. CDR1 and CDR2 (germline): SGHRS, YFSETQ. The CDR3 protein is CASSTGLGEGRSYEQYF. Here the CDR3 DNA reads TGCGCCAGCAGCACTGGACTAGGGGAGGGGCGTTCCTACGAGCAGTACTTC. Looking up the rest from reference TRBV5-1 and TRBJ2-7 gives the full variable domain: KAGVTQTPRYLIKTRGQQVTLSCSPISGHRSVSWYQQTPGQGLQFLFEYFSETQRNKGNFPGRFSGRQFSNSRSEMNVSTLELGDSALYLCASSTGLGEGRSYEQYFGPGTRLTVT.

On this clone itself: This CDR3 is also generated by other DNA sequences in the sample. J is TRBJ2-1 and V is TRBV27; possible D gene TRBD2, 6 bases. Trimming stripped 8 bases from V and 4 bases from J, with 9 bases between. This CDR3 contains 12 residues. Germline V CDR1 and CDR2: MNHEY, SMNVEV (reference sequence). The CDR3: CASSGAYNEQFF. The CDR3 DNA sequence: TGTGCCAGCTCGGGAGCTTACAATGAGCAGTTCTTC.

The chain links TRBV7-6 to TRBJ2-5, with TRBD2 as a possible D gene (6 bases). Between the trimmed V and J ends, which lost 1 base and 1 base, there was a span of 16 bases. The CDR3 consists of 17 residues. From germline, CDR1 is SGHVS and CDR2 FNYEAQ. The CDR3 here is CASSLEASGRSQETQYF. In DNA form, the CDR3 reads TGTGCCAGCAGCTTAGAAGCATCAGGGAGGTCCCAAGAGACCCAGTACTTC.

About this clone itself: Other DNA sequences from this sample encode an identical CDR3 as well. This chain joins TRBV9 and TRBJ1-1; D is uncertain. The CDR3 covers 14 residues. The ends were cut back, 0 bases at V and 0 bases at J, with 6 bases in the middle. The germline gives CDR1 SGDLS, CDR2 YYNGEE. The CDR3 region is CASSVALVNTEAFF. As DNA, the CDR3 is TGTGCCAGCAGCGTAGCCCTGGTGAACACTGAAGCTTTCTTT.

V gene TRBV6-5 combines with J gene TRBJ2-7; TRBD1 agrees at 10 bases. Germline loops: CDR1 MNHEY, CDR2 SVGAGI. Losses at the gene ends were 4 bases for V and 1 base for J; bases not matched to a gene: 1. The CDR3 runs 14 residues. The CDR3 region is CASSWDRGSYEQYF. CDR3 DNA sequence: TGTGCCAGCAGTTGGGACAGGGGTTCCTACGAGCAGTACTTC.

The V gene is TRBV4-3, the J gene TRBJ1-2; tentatively, D is TRBD1 (5 bases). The CDR3 has 17 residues. Per germline, CDR1 LGHNA and CDR2 YSLEER. Deletions cut 2 bases from V and 2 bases from J, with 18 bases between. CDR3 sequence: CASSQLAGTLGNYGYTF. The DNA of the CDR3 is TGCGCCAGCAGCCAATTAGCCGGGACTCTGGGGAACTATGGCTACACCTTC.

The chain couples TRBV5-6 to TRBJ1-1; weak D call: TRBD1 (5 bases). V shed 0 bases and J shed 1 base, with 10 bases lying between them. Germline V gives CDR1 SGHDT, CDR2 YYEEEE. The CDR3 loop spans 15 amino acids. CDR3 residues: CASSLESGPNTEAFF. The CDR3 coding sequence is TGTGCCAGCAGCTTGGAATCAGGGCCGAACACTGAAGCTTTCTTT.

The V and J genes are TRBV6-5 and TRBJ1-2; D is uncertain. V was shortened by 0 bases and J by 8 bases, with 16 bases between the two germline ends. The CDR3 has 15 residues. Per the germline V gene, CDR1 is MNHEY and CDR2 is SVGAGI. The CDR3 loop is CASSYSGTLGEGYTF. The CDR3 DNA reads as TGTGCCAGCAGTTACTCAGGAACTCTCGGGGAAGGCTACACCTTC.

Points on this clone: This CDR3 is also generated by other DNA sequences in the sample. The chain has TRBV6-5 and TRBJ1-1; D is unresolved. CDR1 is MNHEY and CDR2 is SVGAGI in the germline V gene. The CDR3 extends over 14 amino acids. Between the trimmed V and J ends, which lost 2 bases and 5 bases, there was a span of 12 bases. The CDR3 protein is CASSYSEGNTEAFF. In DNA, the CDR3 is TGTGCCAGCAGTTACAGTGAGGGAAATACTGAAGCTTTCTTT.

This chain uses TRBV4-2 with TRBJ2-1; D is possibly TRBD2 (6 bases). Germline-derived CDR1 and CDR2 are LGHNA and YNFKEQ. With 4 bases removed from V and 5 bases from J, the gap between germline ends came to 18 bases. This CDR3 is 16 amino acids long. CDR3 coding DNA: TGTGCCAGCAGCCCCCTACCCGGGACTCAGGACAATGAGCAGTTCTTC. Its protein is CASSPLPGTQDNEQFF.

This chain joins TRBV18 and TRBJ1-2, with a weak D call TRBD1 (6 bases). CDR1 and CDR2 from the germline V gene are KGHSH and LQKENI. V was clipped by 5 bases and J by 5 bases, with 18 bases between them. This CDR3 contains 15 residues. CDR3 DNA: TGTGCCAGCTCAACGTCTATAACAGGGCTATATGGCTACACCTTC. It specifies CASSTSITGLYGYTF. Supplemented by reference TRBV18 and TRBJ1-2, the full variable domain reads NAGVMQNPRHLVRRRGQEARLRCSPMKGHSHVYWYRQLPEEGLKFMVYLQKENIIDESGMPKERFSAEFPKEGPSILRIQQVVRGDSAAYFCASSTSITGLYGYTFGSGTRLTVV.

Of note for this clone: Other nucleotide sequences in the sample specify the same CDR3. The V call is TRBV11-2, the J call TRBJ2-7; possible D gene TRBD2, 5 bases. Between the trimmed V and J ends, which lost 5 bases and 0 bases, there was a span of 8 bases. The CDR3 extends over 13 amino acids. Germline V lookup: CDR1 SGHAT, CDR2 FQNNGV. CDR3 in amino acids: CASSGGLSYEQYF. The CDR3 nucleotides are TGTGCCAGCAGCGGAGGTCTCTCCTACGAGCAGTACTTC.

The chain uses TRBV5-4 and TRBJ2-2, with 10 bases aligning to TRBD1. The CDR3 is 18 amino acids. CDR1 and CDR2 (germline): SGHNT, YYREEE (reference sequence). J lost 3 bases, V lost 0 bases, and 8 bases had no gene match. The CDR3 DNA follows: TGTGCCAGCAGCTTGGCCCCGGGACAGGGGCTAGACACCGGGGAGCTGTTTTTT. It encodes CASSLAPGQGLDTGELFF.

Comment on this clone: Other DNA sequences within the sample encode an identical CDR3. The chain links TRBV6-5 to TRBJ1-1; possibly TRBD1 for D (5 bases). This CDR3 comprises 16 residues. In germline, CDR1 is MNHEY, CDR2 SVGAGI. V was shortened by 0 bases and J by 0 bases, with 11 bases between the two germline ends. The CDR3 spells CASSYSTGEVNTEAFF. The CDR3 coding sequence is TGTGCCAGCAGTTACTCAACAGGCGAGGTGAACACTGAAGCTTTCTTT.

This chain connects TRBV6-1 to TRBJ2-5; 7 positions match TRBD1. V lost 3 bases to trimming and J lost 0 bases; unmatched junction nucleotides: 10. Per the germline V gene, CDR1 is MNHNS and CDR2 is SASEGT. The CDR3 is 17 residues long. The CDR3 sequence is CASSDFRQGPYQETQYF. Written as DNA, the CDR3 is TGTGCCAGCAGTGATTTCAGACAGGGCCCGTACCAAGAGACCCAGTACTTC.

This clone was recorded once. Other DNA sequences in the same sample also yield this CDR3. This chain connects TRBV5-1 to TRBJ2-1, with TRBD1 identical over 9 bases. V lost 0 bases to trimming and J lost 4 bases; unmatched junction nucleotides: 2. The CDR3 length is 15 residues. Germline-derived CDR1 and CDR2 are SGHRS and YFSETQ. CDR3 amino acids: CASSLAQGAYNEQFF. The DNA of the CDR3 is TGCGCCAGCAGCTTGGCACAGGGGGCATACAATGAGCAGTTCTTC.

This sequence joins TRBV5-4 and TRBJ1-1; possible D gene TRBD1, 5 bases. Germline V gives CDR1 SGHNT, CDR2 YYREEE (reference sequence). This CDR3 is built from 13 residues. Trimming shortened V by 4 bases and J by 2 bases, and 9 bases separated the two germline ends. CDR3 residues: CASSVDINTEAFF. CDR3 DNA: TGTGCCAGCAGCGTGGACATCAACACTGAAGCTTTCTTT.

This clone was counted a single time. The rearrangement uses TRBV19 and TRBJ1-6; TRBD1 agrees at 9 bases. The CDR3 length is 18 residues. Trimming took 3 bases from V and 8 from J; bases not matched to a gene: 14. From germline, CDR1 is LNHDA and CDR2 SQIVND (reference sequence). The CDR3, as DNA: TGTGCCAGTAGTATGGACCCAAAACAGGGGGCGATGGATTCACCCCTCCACTTT. Protein: CASSMDPKQGAMDSPLHF.

The chain is built from TRBV7-9 and TRBJ1-2; no firm D call. Trimming removed 4 bases from V and 4 bases from J, with 19 bases in between. The CDR3 covers 16 residues. Per the germline V gene, CDR1 is SEHNR and CDR2 is FQNEAQ (reference sequence). CDR3 in amino acids: CASSYGSTEKSYGYTF. The CDR3 coding sequence is TGTGCCAGCAGCTATGGTTCAACAGAAAAATCCTATGGCTACACCTTC.

The rearrangement joins TRBV9 to TRBJ2-3; possibly TRBD2 for D (6 bases). From germline, CDR1 is SGDLS and CDR2 YYNGEE. V was cut by 0 bases and J by 5 bases, with 13 bases left in between. This CDR3 is 15 amino acids long. CDR3 sequence: CASSVAGEEIDTQYF. The CDR3 coding sequence is TGTGCCAGCAGCGTAGCGGGGGAGGAGATAGATACGCAGTATTTT.

Of note for this clone: The sample has other DNA sequences that encode this CDR3 too. The genes are TRBV6-1 and TRBJ1-1; no firm D call. Between the trimmed V and J ends, which lost 3 bases and 5 bases, there was a span of 7 bases. CDR1 is MNHNS, CDR2 SASEGT, per germline. The CDR3 runs 12 residues. The CDR3 spells CASSERGTEAFF. CDR3 nucleotides: TGTGCCAGCAGTGAGCGAGGTACTGAAGCTTTCTTT.